This TCR beta chain was found in a study of shared T cell receptors in the human thymus. Losses at the gene ends were 4 bases for V and 6 bases for J; bases not matched to a gene: 4. Per germline, CDR1 WSHSY and CDR2 SAAADI. The CDR3 has 13 amino acids. Assay: immunoSEQ multiplex PCR; the TCRdb copy retains only in-frame clones and omits some. Among hundreds of thousands of clones listed, about 87% were seen once. This clone was counted a few times. The data were also submitted as part of a second study, on human thymus T cells. That paper adds: Healthy Finnish infants having corrective surgery for congenital heart defects served as donors. Thymus tissue for the work was resected from patients undergoing corrective heart surgery. Highly overlapping thymic repertoires among unrelated individuals were reported in related research.

The sequence was obtained from a boy under two years old with a congenital heart defect. The V gene is TRBV10-2, the J gene TRBJ2-7; 9 bases line up with TRBD2. Sequencing was carried out using thymocytes. The CDR3 loop is CASSVLAGSEQYF. The CDR3 DNA reads as TGCGCCAGCAGTGTACTAGCGGGTTCCGAGCAGTACTTC.